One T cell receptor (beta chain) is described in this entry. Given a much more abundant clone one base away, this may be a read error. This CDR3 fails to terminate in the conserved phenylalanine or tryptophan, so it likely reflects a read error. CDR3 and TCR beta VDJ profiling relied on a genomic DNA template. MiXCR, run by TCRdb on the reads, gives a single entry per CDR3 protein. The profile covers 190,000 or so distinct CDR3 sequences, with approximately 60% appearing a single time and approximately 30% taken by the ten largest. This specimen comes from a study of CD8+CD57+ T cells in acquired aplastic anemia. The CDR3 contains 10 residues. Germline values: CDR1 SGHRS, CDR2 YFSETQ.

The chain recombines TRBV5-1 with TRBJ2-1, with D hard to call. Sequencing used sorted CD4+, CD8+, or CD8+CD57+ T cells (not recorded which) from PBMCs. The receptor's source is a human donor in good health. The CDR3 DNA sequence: TGTGCCAGCATGGGAAATGAGCAGTTCCTC. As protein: CASMGNEQFL.